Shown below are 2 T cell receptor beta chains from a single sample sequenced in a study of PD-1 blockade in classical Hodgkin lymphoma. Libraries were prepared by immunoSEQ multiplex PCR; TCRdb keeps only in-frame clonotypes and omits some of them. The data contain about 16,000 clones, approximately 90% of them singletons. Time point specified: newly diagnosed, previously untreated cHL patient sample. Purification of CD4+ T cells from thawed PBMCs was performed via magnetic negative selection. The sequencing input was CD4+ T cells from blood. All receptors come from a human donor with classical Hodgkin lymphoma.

In DNA, the CDR3 is TGCAGCGTCCGTACAGGGGGCTTGACTGAAGCTTTCTTT. It encodes CSVRTGGLTEAFF. The rearrangement links TRBV29-1 to TRBJ1-1; 9 bases are shared with TRBD1. The CDR3 extends over 13 amino acids. Trimming at V came to 6 bases and at J to 5 bases, leaving 7 bases not matched to a gene. CDR1 SQVTM and CDR2 ANQGSEA come from the germline V gene.

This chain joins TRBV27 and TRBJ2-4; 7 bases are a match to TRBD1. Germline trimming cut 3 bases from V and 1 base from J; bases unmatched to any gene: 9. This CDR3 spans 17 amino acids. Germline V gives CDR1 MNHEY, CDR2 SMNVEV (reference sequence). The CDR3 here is CASSFETGIGAKNIQYF. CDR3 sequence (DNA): TGTGCCAGCAGTTTTGAGACAGGGATTGGGGCCAAAAACATTCAGTACTTC.